A single sample gave rise to the 27 T cell receptor beta chains below, sequenced in a study of radiotherapy plus CTLA-4 blockade in lung cancer. Libraries were prepared by immunoSEQ multiplex PCR; TCRdb keeps only in-frame clonotypes and omits some of them. The sample holds some 34,000 clones; 72% are singletons and the top ten take under 13%. Here the sequenced sample was peripheral blood, taken from a patient treated with radiotherapy plus ipilimumab. These receptors were taken from a human donor with non-small cell lung cancer who had stable disease on radiotherapy plus ipilimumab.

This clone was observed once. The chain recombines TRBV4-1 with TRBJ2-7, with D maybe TRBD2 (5 bases). Trimming took 0 bases from V and 2 from J, leaving 8 bases between them. Germline V gene lookup returns CDR1 MGHRA and CDR2 YSYEKL. The CDR3 covers 14 residues. CDR3 residues: CASSQEDSTYEQYF. CDR3 nucleotides: TGCGCCAGCAGCCAAGAGGACTCAACCTACGAGCAGTACTTC.

The chain has TRBV19 and TRBJ1-1; D is undetermined. The length of the CDR3 is 14 residues. Germline lookup yields CDR1 LNHDA and CDR2 SQIVND (reference sequence). The V end lost 3 bases, the J end lost 0 bases, and 8 bases lay between the germline ends. The CDR3 loop reads CASSIGELNTEAFF. The CDR3 nucleotides read TGTGCCAGTAGTATCGGAGAGTTGAACACTGAAGCTTTCTTT.

The table lists this clone with a few counts. This chain uses TRBV5-4 with TRBJ1-1, with 7 nucleotides matching TRBD1. The J segment lost 8 bases and the V segment lost 5 bases, leaving 6 bases of the junction unmatched. CDR1 is SGHNT, CDR2 YYREEE, per germline (reference sequence). The CDR3 is 12 residues long. The CDR3 nucleotides are TGTGCCAGCAGATCGACAGGGATGGAAGCTTTCTTT. Translated: CASRSTGMEAFF.

CDR3: CASSWTVNSPLHF. The DNA for the CDR3 is TGTGCCAGCAGCTGGACAGTTAATTCACCCCTCCACTTT. V and J are TRBV11-2 and TRBJ1-6, with D possibly being TRBD1 (6 bases). Germline V gene data show CDR1 as SGHAT and CDR2 as FQNNGV. This CDR3 comprises 13 residues. V lost 4 bases and J lost 6, with 7 bases in between.

V usage is TRBV4-1 and J usage is TRBJ2-3, with D perhaps matching TRBD2 (6 bases). V gave up 3 bases and J gave up 1 base, with 17 bases separating them. Per the germline V gene, CDR1 is MGHRA and CDR2 is YSYEKL. The CDR3 length is 17 residues. CDR3 sequence: CASSQRGGMGGTDTQYF. In nucleotides, the CDR3 is TGCGCCAGCAGCCAGCGGGGTGGAATGGGGGGCACAGATACGCAGTATTTT.

The V and J genes are TRBV7-2 and TRBJ1-6, with a weak D call TRBD1 (6 bases). The CDR3 length is 16 residues. Per germline, CDR1 SGHTA and CDR2 FQGNSA. The germline V and J ends were trimmed by 6 bases and 8 bases, with 20 bases remaining between them. In DNA, the CDR3 is TGTGCCAGCAGGTTGCCCGGGGGGGCTTTGGATTCACCCCTCCACTTT. Its translation is CASRLPGGALDSPLHF.

This clone was found a few times. The chain couples TRBV5-6 to TRBJ1-1; D unresolved. The germline CDR1 and CDR2 sequences are SGHDT and YYEEEE. This CDR3 is 15 amino acids long. Deletions cut 7 bases from V and 0 bases from J, with 16 bases between. CDR3 DNA: TGTGCCAGCGCCACGGGGTACAGAGTGAACACTGAAGCTTTCTTT. This codes for CASATGYRVNTEAFF. Full variable domain (rest looked up from reference TRBV5-6 and TRBJ1-1): DAGVTQSPTHLIKTRGQQVTLRCSPKSGHDTVSWYQQALGQGPQFIFQYYEEEERQRGNFPDRFSGHQFPNYSSELNVNALLLGDSALYLCASATGYRVNTEAFFGQGTRLTVV.

This clone was seen only once. The chain couples TRBV7-6 to TRBJ1-5; a weak D match, TRBD1 (6 bases). Germline assignment: CDR1 SGHVS and CDR2 FNYEAQ. Trimming pared 5 bases from V and 5 bases from J, leaving 10 bases between. The CDR3 runs to 13 residues. The CDR3 spells CASSQNRDQPQHF. DNA for the CDR3: TGTGCCAGCAGCCAAAACAGGGATCAGCCCCAGCATTTT.

This sequence joins TRBV5-4 and TRBJ2-1, with TRBD2 identical over 13 bases. The germline V gene has CDR1 SGHNT and CDR2 YYREEE (reference sequence). Germline trimming cut 4 bases from V and 9 bases from J; bases unmatched to any gene: 7. The CDR3 is made up of 15 amino acids. The CDR3, as DNA: TGTGCCAGCAGCATTACTAGCGGGGGGGCCGGTGAGCAGTTCTTC. The encoded protein is CASSITSGGAGEQFF. The variable domain in full, completed from reference TRBV5-4 and TRBJ2-1, reads ETGVTQSPTHLIKTRGQQVTLRCSSQSGHNTVSWYQQALGQGPQFIFQYYREEENGRGNFPPRFSGLQFPNYSSELNVNALELDDSALYLCASSITSGGAGEQFFGPGTRLTVL.

CDR3 sequence (DNA): TGTGCTAGTGGTTTGGCAATAACCCCGGGTGGGGCAATGAACACTGAAGCTTTCTTT. Protein: CASGLAITPGGAMNTEAFF. This chain uses TRBV12-5 with TRBJ1-1; a possible D gene is TRBD1 (5 bases). Germline CDR1 LGHNT, CDR2 FRNRAP. The CDR3 contains 19 residues. V lost 1 base to trimming and J lost 0 bases, with 21 bases between them.

This sequence joins TRBV11-2 and TRBJ1-2; D gene uncertain. Germline V CDR1 and CDR2: SGHAT, FQNNGV. V lost 1 base to trimming and J lost 6 bases, with 12 bases between them. There are 14 residues in the CDR3. The CDR3 DNA is TGTGCCAGCAGCTTAGCTCAGGCTCTCGATGGCTACACCTTC. Its protein is CASSLAQALDGYTF.

The genes are TRBV12-5 and TRBJ2-7, with 9 bases lining up with TRBD1. Germline V CDR1 and CDR2: LGHNT, FRNRAP. J was trimmed by 5 bases and V by 5 bases; bases with no gene match: 7. The CDR3 totals 14 residues. CDR3 sequence reads: CASGVTGGGDEQYF. The CDR3 DNA reads as TGTGCTAGTGGTGTAACAGGGGGCGGGGACGAGCAGTACTTC.

The J gene is TRBJ2-4, the V gene TRBV11-2, with a possible D match to TRBD2 (5 bases). CDR3 size: 19 residues. Germline V gene lookup returns CDR1 SGHAT and CDR2 FQNNGV. The germline V and J ends were trimmed by 2 bases and 0 bases, with 20 bases remaining between them. In nucleotides, the CDR3 is TGTGCCAGCAGCTTATTAGGAGGTTGGAGAACTCTAGCCAAAAACATTCAGTACTTC. It yields the protein CASSLLGGWRTLAKNIQYF. Full variable domain (outside the CDR3, taken from reference TRBV11-2 and TRBJ2-4): EAGVAQSPRYKIIEKRQSVAFWCNPISGHATLYWYQQILGQGPKLLIQFQNNGVVDDSQLPKDRFSAERLKGVDSTLKIQPAKLEDSAVYLCASSLLGGWRTLAKNIQYFGAGTRLSVL.

V gene TRBV9 combines with J gene TRBJ1-3; no clear D. Trimming shortened V by 1 base and J by 0 bases, and 8 bases separated the two germline ends. Germline V gene lookup returns CDR1 SGDLS and CDR2 YYNGEE. There are 15 residues in the CDR3. The DNA of the CDR3 is TGTGCCAGCAGCGTATCGCCAGTCTCTGGAAACACCATATATTTT. This encodes CASSVSPVSGNTIYF.

The chain employs TRBV19 and TRBJ1-4, with a weak D call TRBD1 (5 bases). Trimming stripped 3 bases from V and 6 bases from J, with 8 bases between. Germline CDR1 reads LNHDA; CDR2 reads SQIVND (reference sequence). The CDR3 is 13 residues long. Here the CDR3 DNA reads TGTGCCAGTAGTATGGGGGGGGATGAAAAACTGTTTTTT. Translation: CASSMGGDEKLFF.

This clone occurred once. This chain joins TRBV14 and TRBJ2-3, with a tentative D call TRBD1 (6 bases). Trimming removed 1 base from V and 1 base from J, with 15 bases in between. The CDR3 has 17 amino acids. Germline V gene sequence: CDR1 SGHDN, CDR2 FVKESK. CDR3 in DNA: TGTGCCAGCAGCCAAGGACGAGGGGGAAGAGGCACAGATACGCAGTATTTT. It yields the protein CASSQGRGGRGTDTQYF.

The chain carries TRBV2 and TRBJ2-5, with D uncertain. CDR1 and CDR2 from the germline V gene are SNHLY and FYNNEI. This CDR3 has 12 amino acids. The ends were cut back, 5 bases at V and 4 bases at J, with 8 bases in the middle. CDR3 in amino acids: CASSPIPETQYF. The DNA of the CDR3 is TGTGCCAGCAGTCCCATCCCAGAGACCCAGTACTTC.

This clone occurred once. The V call is TRBV5-1, the J call TRBJ1-3, with a weak D call TRBD1 (5 bases). This CDR3 contains 15 residues. CDR1 and CDR2 from the germline V gene are SGHRS and YFSETQ. Trimming took 0 bases from V and 6 from J, leaving 13 bases between them. The CDR3 sequence is CASSLAAGPSNTIYF. DNA for the CDR3: TGCGCCAGCAGCTTGGCGGCGGGGCCCTCAAACACCATATATTTT.

The V gene is TRBV7-8, the J gene TRBJ2-5, with 7 bases identical to TRBD2. This CDR3 has 15 amino acids. Germline CDR1 reads SGHVS; CDR2 reads FQNEAQ. V was clipped by 5 bases and J by 5 bases; unmatched bases: 11. In DNA, the CDR3 is TGTGCCAGCAGCACCTCAGGGACTACCCGTGAGACCCAGTACTTC. As protein: CASSTSGTTRETQYF.

The chain has TRBV5-1 and TRBJ1-3; D gene uncertain. Germline-derived CDR1 and CDR2 are SGHRS and YFSETQ. CDR3 length equals 12 residues. V lost 1 base to trimming and J lost 4 bases, with 3 bases between them. The CDR3 DNA sequence: TGCGCCAGCAGCTTGCCGGGAAACACCATATATTTT. Translating gives CASSLPGNTIYF.

The V and J genes are TRBV27 and TRBJ1-2; TRBD1 aligns across 8 bases. CDR3 length: 17 amino acids. V lost 7 bases and J lost 4; bases outside the gene matches: 17. Germline CDR1 and CDR2: MNHEY and SMNVEV (reference sequence). In nucleotides, the CDR3 is TGTGCCAGCAACTCCCTGGGGGTCCAGGGGGCTACCTATGGCTACACCTTC. Translation: CASNSLGVQGATYGYTF.

The V and J genes are TRBV6-1 and TRBJ2-7; no clear D. In germline, CDR1 is MNHNS, CDR2 SASEGT. V lost 2 bases to trimming and J lost 5 bases, with 13 bases between them. This CDR3 has 14 amino acids. The CDR3 loop is CASSENSVSNEQYF. CDR3 in DNA: TGTGCCAGCAGTGAAAACTCCGTGAGTAACGAGCAGTACTTC.

J is TRBJ2-3 and V is TRBV5-6; 8 nucleotides align to TRBD2. The CDR3 is 16 residues long. Germline V gene sequence: CDR1 SGHDT, CDR2 YYEEEE. With 2 bases clipped from V and 0 bases from J, the junction kept 5 bases outside the gene matches. CDR3 residues: CASSFWTSPSTDTQYF. The CDR3 DNA reads as TGTGCCAGCAGCTTCTGGACTAGCCCCAGCACAGATACGCAGTATTTT.

CDR3: CARSLTTRDRAYGYTF. CDR3 in DNA: TGTGCCAGAAGCTTAACTACTCGGGACAGGGCCTATGGCTACACCTTC. The rearrangement uses TRBV5-3 and TRBJ1-2; 9 nucleotides align to TRBD1. TRBV5-3 is identified as an open reading frame with a role that is uncertain. V lost 2 bases, J lost 4 bases, and 9 bases stayed unmatched. This CDR3 has 16 residues.

The genes are TRBV2 and TRBJ2-5, with D possibly being TRBD2 (7 bases). Germline V lookup: CDR1 SNHLY, CDR2 FYNNEI. This CDR3 region has 14 residues. Between the trimmed V and J ends, which lost 8 bases and 4 bases, there was a span of 17 bases. The CDR3 loop reads CASGLLRGAETQYF. For the CDR3, the DNA is TGTGCCAGCGGGCTCCTCCGGGGGGCAGAGACCCAGTACTTC.

The chain is built from TRBV12-5 and TRBJ2-1, with 9 bases lining up with TRBD2. Trimming removed 3 bases from V and 0 bases from J; junction bases left unmatched: 6. The CDR3 extends over 17 amino acids. CDR1 and CDR2 (germline): LGHNT, FRNRAP. CDR3 nucleotides: TGTGCTAGTGGTTTAGGAGCGGGGGGCAGCTCCTACAATGAGCAGTTCTTC. Amino acids: CASGLGAGGSSYNEQFF.

In the case of this clone: The same CDR3 also results from other DNA sequences found in this sample. The V gene is TRBV7-6, the J gene TRBJ1-1, with D possibly TRBD1 on 6 matching bases. The ends were cut back, 2 bases at V and 2 bases at J, with 9 bases in the middle. The length of the CDR3 is 14 residues. Looked up from germline, CDR1 is SGHVS and CDR2 is FNYEAQ. The chain's CDR3 is CASSLSRGNTEAFF. The CDR3 region has the DNA TGTGCCAGCAGCTTAAGCAGGGGAAACACTGAAGCTTTCTTT.